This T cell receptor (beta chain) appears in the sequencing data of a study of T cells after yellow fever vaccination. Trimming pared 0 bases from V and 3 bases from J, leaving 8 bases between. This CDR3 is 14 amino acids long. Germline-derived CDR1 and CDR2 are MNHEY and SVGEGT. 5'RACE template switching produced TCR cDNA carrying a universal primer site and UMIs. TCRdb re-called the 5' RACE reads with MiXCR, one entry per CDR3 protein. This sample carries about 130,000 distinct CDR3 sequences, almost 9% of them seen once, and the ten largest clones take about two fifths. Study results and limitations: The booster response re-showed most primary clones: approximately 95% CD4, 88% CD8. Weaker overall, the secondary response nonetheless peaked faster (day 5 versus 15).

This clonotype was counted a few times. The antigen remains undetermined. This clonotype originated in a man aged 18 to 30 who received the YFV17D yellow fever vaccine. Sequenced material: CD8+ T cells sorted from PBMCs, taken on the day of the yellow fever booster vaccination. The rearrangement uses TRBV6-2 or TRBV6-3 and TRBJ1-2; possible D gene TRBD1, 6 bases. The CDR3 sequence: CASSYSGQYYGYTF. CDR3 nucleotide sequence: TGTGCCAGCAGTTACTCTGGACAGTACTATGGCTACACCTTC.